The 19 T cell receptor beta chains presented below share a single source sample, sequenced in a study of CD8 T cells in Susac syndrome. Random hexamers were used to reverse transcribe an amount of roughly 0.5 to 1 ug RNA. TCRdb itself ran the immunoSEQ multiplex PCR reads through MiXCR, one entry per CDR3 protein. Of about 300,000 distinct CDR3 sequences in the sample, almost 85% were seen once. The sample taken for sequencing was CD8+ T cells from PBMCs. The source is a human donor with multiple sclerosis.

The rearrangement uses TRBV9 and TRBJ2-7; D uncertain. CDR1 SGDLS and CDR2 YYNGEE come from the germline V gene. The CDR3 runs to 12 residues. V lost 3 bases and J 6 bases, leaving 10 bases between the germline ends. CDR3 DNA sequence: TGTGCCAGCAGCGCAGATCCTGGCGAGCAGTACTTC. It translates to CASSADPGEQYF. The variable domain in full, with the rest retrieved from reference TRBV9 and TRBJ2-7, is DSGVTQTPKHLITATGQRVTLRCSPRSGDLSVYWYQQSLDQGLQFLIQYYNGEERAKGNILERFSAQQFPDLHSELNLSSLELGDSALYFCASSADPGEQYFGPGTRLTVT.

This chain connects TRBV10-3 to TRBJ2-7, with 7 bases that match TRBD2. The CDR3 extends over 15 amino acids. Germline V lookup: CDR1 ENHRY, CDR2 SYGVKD. The V and J ends lost 4 bases and 3 bases, in that order; junction bases with no gene match: 9. CDR3 amino acids: CAISANGRQGYEQYF. CDR3 nucleotides: TGTGCCATCAGTGCCAACGGGAGGCAGGGCTACGAGCAGTACTTC.

The gene calls are TRBV6-2 or TRBV6-3 and TRBJ2-1; D perhaps matches TRBD2 (5 bases). The V end was cut by 2 bases, the J end by 8 bases, with 10 bases between. Germline-derived CDR1 and CDR2 are MNHEY and SVGEGT. This CDR3 has 13 residues. CDR3 bases: TGTGCCAGCAGTTACCGGGGATGGCATGAGCAGTTCTTC. Translation gives CASSYRGWHEQFF.

The chain couples TRBV19 to TRBJ2-7; 9 bases are shared with TRBD1. In germline, CDR1 is LNHDA, CDR2 SQIVND (reference sequence). The CDR3 runs 16 residues. V lost 6 bases to trimming and J lost 5 bases; unmatched junction nucleotides: 14. The CDR3 loop reads CASSPMAGQGLNEQYF. Written as DNA, the CDR3 is TGTGCCAGTAGCCCGATGGCGGGACAGGGTCTAAACGAGCAGTACTTC. Supplemented by reference TRBV19 and TRBJ2-7, the full variable domain reads DGGITQSPKYLFRKEGQNVTLSCEQNLNHDAMYWYRQDPGQGLRLIYYSQIVNDFQKGDIAEGYSVSREKKESFPLTVTSAQKNPTAFYLCASSPMAGQGLNEQYFGPGTRLTVT.

The chain carries TRBV12-3 or TRBV12-4 and TRBJ1-5; D unclear. This CDR3 has 16 amino acids. V was shortened by 3 bases and J by 5 bases, with 17 bases between the two germline ends. In DNA, the CDR3 is TGTGCCAGCAGTTTTCCTCGGACTCGTCCTCATCAGCCCCAGCATTTT. This translates into CASSFPRTRPHQPQHF.

The chain joins TRBV4-3 to TRBJ2-3; D is possibly TRBD2 (5 bases). CDR3 length: 14 amino acids. CDR1 LGHNA and CDR2 YSLEER come from the germline V gene. V lost 2 bases, J lost 2 bases, and 8 bases lay in between. The CDR3 loop reads CASSQRGVTDTQYF. DNA of the CDR3: TGCGCCAGCAGCCAACGGGGAGTCACAGATACGCAGTATTTT.

There are a few counts of this clonotype. The chain has TRBV12-3 or TRBV12-4 and TRBJ1-1, with D perhaps TRBD1 (5 bases). The ends were cut back, 3 bases at V and 7 bases at J, with 9 bases in the middle. The CDR3 extends over 12 amino acids. The CDR3 sequence: CASSFGGYEAFF. CDR3 coding DNA: TGTGCCAGCAGTTTTGGGGGGTATGAAGCTTTCTTT.

This chain connects TRBV6-1 to TRBJ2-7; D perhaps matches TRBD1 (6 bases). This CDR3 has 15 amino acids. Germline V gives CDR1 MNHNS, CDR2 SASEGT. With 8 bases removed from V and 0 bases from J, the gap between germline ends came to 17 bases. The CDR3 here is CASWLGAISSYEQYF. The CDR3, as DNA: TGTGCCAGCTGGCTGGGGGCTATAAGCTCCTACGAGCAGTACTTC.

The chain joins TRBV4-3 to TRBJ2-5; 12 positions agree with TRBD2. Germline V gene lookup returns CDR1 LGHNA and CDR2 YSLEER. The trim removed 0 bases at V and 1 base at J, leaving 9 bases unmatched. CDR3 length: 19 residues. The CDR3 bases are TGCGCCAGCAGCCAAGACAAGCCCCTAGCGGGGGGGGCCCAAGAGACCCAGTACTTC. Protein product: CASSQDKPLAGGAQETQYF.

This clonotype was seen once. CDR3 sequence (DNA): TGTGCCAGCAGCTCACACAGAGGTGAGAACACTGAAGCTTTCTTT. This translates into CASSSHRGENTEAFF. V is TRBV9 and J is TRBJ1-1, with no clear D. Germline V lookup: CDR1 SGDLS, CDR2 YYNGEE. Trimming stripped 4 bases from V and 1 base from J, with 14 bases between. There are 15 residues in the CDR3.

The count of this clonotype is one. The chain joins TRBV29-1 to TRBJ2-7; a weak D match, TRBD2 (7 bases). The CDR3 length is 17 residues. V lost 4 bases to trimming and J lost 4 bases, with 26 bases between them. The germline V gene encodes CDR1 SQVTM and CDR2 ANQGSEA. The CDR3 DNA sequence: TGCAGCGTTGCCCACCCCGGGGGGCTTGGGTGGGCGTACGAGCAGTACTTC. Protein product: CSVAHPGGLGWAYEQYF.

The V gene is TRBV20-1, the J gene TRBJ2-7, with a possible D match to TRBD1 (6 bases). V was cut by 3 bases and J by 3 bases, with 12 bases left in between. This CDR3 contains 13 residues. Germline CDR1 is DFQATT and CDR2 is SNEGSKA (reference sequence). CDR3 residues: CSASEGESYEQYF. CDR3 nucleotides: TGCAGTGCTAGTGAGGGGGAAAGCTACGAGCAGTACTTC.

J is TRBJ2-1 and V is TRBV7-9; no firm D call. CDR1 is SEHNR and CDR2 is FQNEAQ in the germline V gene (reference sequence). Trimming took off 1 base at V and 4 bases at J, with 17 bases between the two ends. CDR3 length: 17 amino acids. CDR3 residues: CASSLVGLFPPYNEQFF. The CDR3, as DNA: TGTGCCAGCAGCTTAGTTGGGCTCTTCCCGCCTTACAATGAGCAGTTCTTC.

V and J are TRBV10-3 and TRBJ1-2, with unresolved D. The V gene's germline CDR1 is ENHRY and CDR2 SYGVKD. This CDR3 comprises 14 residues. Trimming shortened V by 0 bases and J by 10 bases, and 15 bases separated the two germline ends. CDR3 amino acids: CAISESGSTSDYTF. DNA of the CDR3: TGTGCCATCAGTGAGTCGGGGAGTACGAGTGACTACACCTTC.

Turning to this clonotype: At one end, the junction sequence differs from germline, possibly due to a read error. V is TRBV14 and J is TRBJ2-1; the match to TRBD2 covers 7 bases. Germline V gene data show CDR1 as SGHDN and CDR2 as FVKESK. The CDR3 is made up of 14 amino acids. CDR3 loop: CAGSPWGGTNEQFF. The CDR3 DNA sequence: TGTGCCGGCAGCCCGTGGGGAGGGACCAATGAGCAGTTCTTC. Full variable domain (missing parts from reference TRBV14 and TRBJ2-1): EAGVTQFPSHSVIEKGQTVTLRCDPISGHDNLYWYRRVMGKEIKFLLHFVKESKQDESGMPNNRFLAERTGGTYSTLKVQPAELEDSGVYFCAGSPWGGTNEQFFGPGTRLTVL.

The chain combines TRBV4-3 with TRBJ2-1; maybe TRBD1 (5 bases). The length of the CDR3 is 15 residues. Trimming stripped 1 base from V and 0 bases from J, with 7 bases between. The germline CDR1 and CDR2 sequences are LGHNA and YSLEER. The CDR3 nucleotides read TGCGCCAGCAGCCAAGCAAGGGGCTCCTACAATGAGCAGTTCTTC. Protein sequence: CASSQARGSYNEQFF.

The chain combines TRBV29-1 with TRBJ2-1, with TRBD2 matching 11 bases. After removal of 7 bases from V and 5 bases from J, the junction contained 13 bases not matched to a gene. The CDR3 is 16 residues long. Germline V gene data show CDR1 as SQVTM and CDR2 as ANQGSEA. CDR3 sequence reads: CSAISGRAGKNNEQFF. CDR3 DNA: TGCAGCGCTATTAGCGGGAGGGCCGGTAAGAACAATGAGCAGTTCTTC.

V gene TRBV19 combines with J gene TRBJ2-2; TRBD1 or TRBD2 may be the D gene (5 bases each). V lost 10 bases and J lost 1, with 22 bases in between. Germline V gene lookup returns CDR1 LNHDA and CDR2 SQIVND (reference sequence). The CDR3 covers 17 residues. CDR3 region: CATNSRDVVLNTGELFF. The CDR3 DNA reads as TGTGCCACCAACTCCCGGGACGTTGTGTTGAACACCGGGGAGCTGTTTTTT.

The chain joins TRBV15 to TRBJ2-2; possible D gene TRBD2, 6 bases. V was clipped by 5 bases and J by 2 bases, with 15 bases between them. The CDR3 is 16 residues long. Per the germline V gene, CDR1 is LNHNV and CDR2 is YYDKDF (reference sequence). CDR3 protein: CATSPRPGLNTGELFF. CDR3 bases: TGTGCCACCAGCCCTAGGCCGGGACTTAACACCGGGGAGCTGTTTTTT.